This T cell receptor (beta chain) is drawn from a study of monozygotic twins with inflammatory bowel disease. UMIs that included a 6-nucleotide sample barcode were added by template switching, which took place during cDNA synthesis. Following a re-call of the 5' RACE reads, TCRdb has one entry per CDR3 protein and lacks DNA. This sample's clone table lists a few hundred thousand distinct CDR3 sequences. Overall study results and limits: Nothing supported a single strong signal or clonotype that was associated with IBD. IBD patients, compared with healthy twins, shared fewer clonotypes with others (especially with disease activity).

Germline V gives CDR1 DFQATT, CDR2 SNEGSKA (reference sequence). The CDR3 runs to 13 residues. Notes on this clonotype: Its antigen is unidentified.

The sequence derives from a human donor with ulcerative colitis or Crohn's disease, or a healthy co-twin of an affected twin (not recorded which). The sample comprised blood. The chain has TRBV20-1 and TRBJ1-4. CDR3 protein: CSASSSTNEKLFF.